These T cell receptor beta chains were read from a single sample in a study of T cells in Graves' hyperthyroidism and ophthalmopathy. TCRdb processed the multiplex PCR reads anew with MiXCR; each CDR3 protein has one entry. The sample comprises some 600,000 distinct CDR3 sequences, about 15% of which are singletons, and roughly 5.5% rests with the top ten. The sequenced sample consisted of blood. These TCRs come from a woman in her twenties or thirties with Graves' hyperthyroidism that later progressed to Graves' ophthalmopathy. CDR3s include the opening cysteine and the closing phenylalanine or tryptophan. D genes are given only for firm matches. Size is omitted from some rows. Given values are once, few, many or a class for expanded clones.

clone_size j_call d_call v_call cdr3_length cdr3_aa cdr3_nt
many TRBJ1-2 TRBD1 TRBV11-2 14 CASSSLGQGNGYTF TGTGCCAGCAGCTCACTGGGACAGGGGAACGGCTACACCTTC
NA TRBJ2-2 NA TRBV20-1 16 CSARGEGHRNPGELFF TGCAGTGCTAGAGGGGAGGGACATAGAAACCCCGGGGAGCTGTTTTTT
few TRBJ2-2 NA TRBV12-3/TRBV12-4 14 CASSPRKMTGELFF TGTGCCAGCAGCCCACGGAAGATGACCGGGGAGCTGTTTTTT
many TRBJ2-1 NA TRBV19 17 CASSIDVLVMSGNEQFF TGTGCCAGTAGTATAGATGTCCTAGTTATGAGTGGTAATGAGCAGTTCTTC
many TRBJ2-7 TRBD2 TRBV6-2/TRBV6-3 14 CASKGAASGRVKYF TGTGCCAGCAAGGGCGCCGCAAGCGGGAGGGTTAAGTACTTC
few TRBJ1-5 TRBD1 TRBV6-1 15 CASSKTGNVRQPQHF TGTGCCAGCAGTAAGACAGGGAACGTCCGCCAGCCCCAGCATTTT
many TRBJ2-7 TRBD1 TRBV30 14 CACRRQGVAYEQYF TGTGCCTGTCGCAGGCAGGGGGTCGCCTACGAGCAGTACTTC
many TRBJ2-5 NA TRBV12-3/TRBV12-4 13 CASSYGHQETQYF TGTGCCAGCAGTTACGGACATCAAGAGACCCAGTACTTC
few TRBJ1-2 NA TRBV7-3 15 CASSSTRGLDYGYTF TGTGCCAGCAGCTCAACAAGGGGCCTTGACTATGGCTACACCTTC
NA TRBJ2-6 NA TRBV29-1 16 CSVESWQGAGANVLTF TGCAGCGTTGAAAGCTGGCAGGGCGCAGGGGCCAACGTCCTGACTTTC
NA TRBJ2-4 NA TRBV20-1 15 CSARQAGRTKNIQYF TGCAGTGCTAGACAGGCGGGTAGAACCAAAAACATTCAGTACTTC
few TRBJ1-2 TRBD1 TRBV6-2/TRBV6-3 17 CASSTLGQGVHNYGYTF TGTGCCAGCAGTACTCTGGGACAGGGGGTGCATAACTATGGCTACACCTTC
many TRBJ2-7 TRBD2 TRBV7-9 15 CASSFFRQGLYEQYF TGTGCCAGCAGCTTTTTTCGGCAGGGACTATACGAGCAGTACTTC
NA TRBJ2-2 TRBD1 TRBV6-4 14 CASNQDRAIGELFF TGTGCCAGCAACCAGGACAGGGCTATCGGGGAGCTGTTTTTT
many TRBJ1-2 NA TRBV7-2 16 CASSFLVGSFNYGYTF TGTGCCAGCAGCTTCCTCGTGGGGAGCTTCAACTATGGCTACACCTTC
few TRBJ2-7 TRBD1 TRBV11-3 15 CASSLGPTGDYEQYF TGTGCCAGCAGCTTAGGACCGACAGGGGACTACGAGCAGTACTTC
NA TRBJ2-7 TRBD2 TRBV27 16 CASRGTSGRRAYEQYF TGTGCCAGCAGAGGGACTAGCGGGAGGCGAGCCTACGAGCAGTACTTC
many TRBJ2-5 NA TRBV18 16 CASSPALWGRQETQYF TGTGCCAGCTCACCAGCCCTCTGGGGGCGACAAGAGACCCAGTACTTC
many TRBJ1-2 NA TRBV19 14 CASSIQGSEYGYTF TGTGCCAGTAGTATACAGGGGTCTGAATATGGCTACACCTTC
NA TRBJ1-1 NA TRBV6-1 13 CASSLGRANTAFF TGTGCCAGCAGTCTCGGCAGGGCCAACACGGCTTTCTTT
NA TRBJ1-1 TRBD1 TRBV20-1 11 CSAFPGQQAFF TGCAGTGCTTTCCCGGGACAGCAAGCTTTCTTT
many TRBJ2-7 TRBD2 TRBV27 14 CASRMSGRAYEQYF TGTGCCAGCAGAATGAGCGGGAGGGCTTACGAGCAGTACTTC
many TRBJ2-7 TRBD2 TRBV20-1 14 CSARPSGRHYEQYF TGCAGTGCTAGACCTAGCGGGAGGCACTACGAGCAGTACTTC
many TRBJ2-7 NA TRBV20-1 13 CSASFGGTYEQYF TGCAGTGCTAGTTTTGGGGGGACCTACGAGCAGTACTTC
many TRBJ2-5 TRBD2 TRBV12-3/TRBV12-4 14 CASGVAGGRETQYF TGTGCCAGCGGTGTAGCGGGAGGGCGAGAGACCCAGTACTTC
many TRBJ2-3 TRBD2 TRBV27 16 CASRAPSSGSDIPQYF TGTGCCAGCAGGGCCCCTTCTAGCGGGAGTGACATACCGCAGTATTTT